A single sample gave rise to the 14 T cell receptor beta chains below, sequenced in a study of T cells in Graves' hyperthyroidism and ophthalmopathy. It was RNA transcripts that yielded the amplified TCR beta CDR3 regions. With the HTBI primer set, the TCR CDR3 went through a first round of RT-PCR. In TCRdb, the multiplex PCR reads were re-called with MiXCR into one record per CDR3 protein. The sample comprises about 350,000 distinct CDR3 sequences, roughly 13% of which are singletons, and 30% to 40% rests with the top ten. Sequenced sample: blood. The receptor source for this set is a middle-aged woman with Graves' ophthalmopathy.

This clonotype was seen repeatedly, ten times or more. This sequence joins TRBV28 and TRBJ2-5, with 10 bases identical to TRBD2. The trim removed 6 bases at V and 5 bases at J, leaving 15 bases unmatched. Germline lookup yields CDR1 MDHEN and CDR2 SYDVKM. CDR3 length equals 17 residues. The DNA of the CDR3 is TGTGCCAGCAGCGTTGCGGGGGCTAGCGGGAGAGGGGAGACCCAGTACTTC. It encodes CASSVAGASGRGETQYF.

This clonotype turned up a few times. The DNA of the CDR3 is TGTGCCAGCAGCCTCCGGGACAGCCTCCTGGATGAGCAGTTCTTC. It is translated as CASSLRDSLLDEQFF. V usage is TRBV14 and J usage is TRBJ2-1; 7 nucleotides line up with TRBD1. CDR3 length: 15 residues. From germline, CDR1 is SGHDN and CDR2 FVKESK. V shed 4 bases and J 8 bases; nucleotides not matched to a gene: 11.

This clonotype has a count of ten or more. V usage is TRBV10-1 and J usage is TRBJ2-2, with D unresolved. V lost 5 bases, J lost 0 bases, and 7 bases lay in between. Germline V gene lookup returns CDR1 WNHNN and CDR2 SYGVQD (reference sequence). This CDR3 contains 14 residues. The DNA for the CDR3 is TGCGCCAGCAGTCCCCGCACGAACACCGGGGAGCTGTTTTTT. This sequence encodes CASSPRTNTGELFF.

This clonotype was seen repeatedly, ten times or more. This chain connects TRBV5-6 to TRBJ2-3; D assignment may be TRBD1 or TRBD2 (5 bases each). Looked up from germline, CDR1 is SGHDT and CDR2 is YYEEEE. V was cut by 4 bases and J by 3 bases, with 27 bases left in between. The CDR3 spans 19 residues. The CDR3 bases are TGTGCCAGCAGCCTCCAGTCCACCTGGGGAGTGGGGCAAACAGATACGCAGTATTTT. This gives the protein CASSLQSTWGVGQTDTQYF.

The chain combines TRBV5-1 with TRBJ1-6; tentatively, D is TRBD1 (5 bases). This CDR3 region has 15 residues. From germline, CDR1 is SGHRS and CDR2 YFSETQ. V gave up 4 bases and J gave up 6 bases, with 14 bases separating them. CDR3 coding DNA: TGCGCCAGCAGCCTACAGACAGATTTTAATTCACCCCTCCACTTT. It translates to CASSLQTDFNSPLHF.

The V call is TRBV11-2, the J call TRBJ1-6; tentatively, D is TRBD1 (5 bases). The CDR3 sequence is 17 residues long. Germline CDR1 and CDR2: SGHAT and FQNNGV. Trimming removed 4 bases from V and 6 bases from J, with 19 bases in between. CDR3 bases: TGTGCCAGCAGCTCACTGCCCCCAGGGACGAGTAATTCACCCCTCCACTTT. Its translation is CASSSLPPGTSNSPLHF.

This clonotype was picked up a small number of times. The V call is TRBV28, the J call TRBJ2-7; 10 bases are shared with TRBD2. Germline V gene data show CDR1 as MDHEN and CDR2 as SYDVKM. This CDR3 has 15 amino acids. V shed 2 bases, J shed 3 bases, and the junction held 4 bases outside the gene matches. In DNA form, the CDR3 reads TGTGCCAGCAGTTTAGGGGGACTAGCGCTCTACGAGCAGTACTTC. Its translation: CASSLGGLALYEQYF.

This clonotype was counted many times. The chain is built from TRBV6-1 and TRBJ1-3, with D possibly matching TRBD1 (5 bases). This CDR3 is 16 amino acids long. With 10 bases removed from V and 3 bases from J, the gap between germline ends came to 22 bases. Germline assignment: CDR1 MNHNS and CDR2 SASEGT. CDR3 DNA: TGTGCCACCTCCGCGCGGGGACCGTCGATTGGAAACACCATATATTTT. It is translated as CATSARGPSIGNTIYF.

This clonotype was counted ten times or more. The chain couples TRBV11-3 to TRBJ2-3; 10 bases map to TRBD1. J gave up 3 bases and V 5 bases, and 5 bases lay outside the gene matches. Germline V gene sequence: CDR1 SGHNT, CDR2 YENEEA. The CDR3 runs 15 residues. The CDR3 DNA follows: TGTGCCAGCAGCACCAGACAGGGGGCAACAGATACGCAGTATTTT. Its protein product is CASSTRQGATDTQYF.

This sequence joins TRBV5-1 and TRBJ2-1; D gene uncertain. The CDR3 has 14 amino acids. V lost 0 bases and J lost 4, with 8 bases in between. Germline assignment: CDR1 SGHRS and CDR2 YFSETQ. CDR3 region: CASSLAPEYNEQFF. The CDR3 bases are TGCGCCAGCAGCTTGGCCCCAGAATACAATGAGCAGTTCTTC.

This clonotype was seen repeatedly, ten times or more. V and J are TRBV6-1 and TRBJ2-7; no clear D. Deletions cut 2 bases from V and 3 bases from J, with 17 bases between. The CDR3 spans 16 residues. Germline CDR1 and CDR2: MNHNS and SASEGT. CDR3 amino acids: CASSELPRPSGYEQYF. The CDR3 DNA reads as TGTGCCAGCAGTGAATTACCCCGTCCTTCGGGCTACGAGCAGTACTTC.

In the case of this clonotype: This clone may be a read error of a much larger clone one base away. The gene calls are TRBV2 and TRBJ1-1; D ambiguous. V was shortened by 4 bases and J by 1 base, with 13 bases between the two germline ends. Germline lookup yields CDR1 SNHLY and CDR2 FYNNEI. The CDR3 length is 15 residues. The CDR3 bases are TGTGCCAGCAGTGGCTCACAGTTCTCGAACACTGAAGCTTTCTTT. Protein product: CASSGSQFSNTEAFF.

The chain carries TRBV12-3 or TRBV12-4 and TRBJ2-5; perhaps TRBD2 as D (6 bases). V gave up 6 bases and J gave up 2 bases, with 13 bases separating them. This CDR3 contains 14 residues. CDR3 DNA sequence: TGTGCCAGCAGCCGGGACTCGATACAAGAGACCCAGTACTTC. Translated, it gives CASSRDSIQETQYF.

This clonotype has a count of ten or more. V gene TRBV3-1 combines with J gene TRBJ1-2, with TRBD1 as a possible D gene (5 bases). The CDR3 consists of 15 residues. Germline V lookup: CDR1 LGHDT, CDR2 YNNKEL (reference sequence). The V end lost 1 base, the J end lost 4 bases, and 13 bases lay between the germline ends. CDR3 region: CASSQGVTQGYGYTF. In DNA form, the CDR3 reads TGTGCCAGCAGCCAAGGGGTCACGCAGGGCTATGGCTACACCTTC.